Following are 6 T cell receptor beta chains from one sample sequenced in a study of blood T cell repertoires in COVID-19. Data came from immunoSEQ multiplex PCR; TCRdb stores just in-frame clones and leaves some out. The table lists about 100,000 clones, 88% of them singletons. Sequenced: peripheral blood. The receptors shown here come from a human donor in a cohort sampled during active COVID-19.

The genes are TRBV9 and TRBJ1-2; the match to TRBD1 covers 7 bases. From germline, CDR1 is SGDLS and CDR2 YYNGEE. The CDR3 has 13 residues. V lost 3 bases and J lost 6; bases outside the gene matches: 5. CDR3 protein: CASSERQGDGYTF. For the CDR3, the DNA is TGTGCCAGCAGCGAAAGACAGGGCGATGGCTACACCTTC. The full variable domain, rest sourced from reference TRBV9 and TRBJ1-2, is DSGVTQTPKHLITATGQRVTLRCSPRSGDLSVYWYQQSLDQGLQFLIQYYNGEERAKGNILERFSAQQFPDLHSELNLSSLELGDSALYFCASSERQGDGYTFGSGTRLTVV.

The CDR3 bases are TGTGCCATCAGTGGGGGCAGGGAAGAGACCCAGTACTTC. Protein product: CAISGGREETQYF. This chain uses TRBV10-3 with TRBJ2-5, with TRBD1 as a possible D gene (5 bases). The CDR3 has 13 residues. Trimming cost V 4 bases and J 3 bases, with 9 bases left between them. Germline CDR1 and CDR2: ENHRY and SYGVKD.

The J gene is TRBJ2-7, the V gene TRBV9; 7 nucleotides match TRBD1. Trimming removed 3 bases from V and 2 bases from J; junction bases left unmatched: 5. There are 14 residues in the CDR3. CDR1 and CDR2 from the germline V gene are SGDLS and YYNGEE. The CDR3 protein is CASSDRQGPYEQYF. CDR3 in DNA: TGTGCCAGCAGCGATCGACAGGGCCCCTACGAGCAGTACTTC.

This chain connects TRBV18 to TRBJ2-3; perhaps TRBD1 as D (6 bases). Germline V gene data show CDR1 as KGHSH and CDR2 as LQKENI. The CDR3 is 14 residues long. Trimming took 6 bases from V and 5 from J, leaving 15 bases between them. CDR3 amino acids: CASSQGTGIDTQYF. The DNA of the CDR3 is TGTGCCAGCTCTCAAGGTACAGGGATAGATACGCAGTATTTT.

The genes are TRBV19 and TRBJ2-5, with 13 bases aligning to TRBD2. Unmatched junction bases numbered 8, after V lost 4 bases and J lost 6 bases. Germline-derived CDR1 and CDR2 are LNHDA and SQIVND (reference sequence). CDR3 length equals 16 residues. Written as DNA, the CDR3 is TGTGCCAGTAGTAACCGGACTAGCGGGAGCTCGCAGACCCAGTACTTC. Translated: CASSNRTSGSSQTQYF. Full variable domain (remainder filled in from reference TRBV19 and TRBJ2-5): DGGITQSPKYLFRKEGQNVTLSCEQNLNHDAMYWYRQDPGQGLRLIYYSQIVNDFQKGDIAEGYSVSREKKESFPLTVTSAQKNPTAFYLCASSNRTSGSSQTQYFGPGTRLLVL.

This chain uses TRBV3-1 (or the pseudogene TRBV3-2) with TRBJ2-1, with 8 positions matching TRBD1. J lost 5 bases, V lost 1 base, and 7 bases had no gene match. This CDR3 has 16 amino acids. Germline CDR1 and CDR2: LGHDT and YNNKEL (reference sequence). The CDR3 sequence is CASSQGQGAPHNEQFF. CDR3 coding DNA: TGTGCCAGCAGCCAAGGGCAGGGGGCTCCGCACAATGAGCAGTTCTTC.